These 20 T cell receptor beta chains originate from one sample sequenced in a study of shared clonotypes between healthy human individuals. Profiled with immunoSEQ multiplex PCR; TCRdb holds only in-frame clones, not every one. The sample carries under 550,000 clones, around 96% recorded once. Source material: naive CD4+ T cells sorted from blood. Regarding subset: CD45RA+ positively selected. The receptors stem from a woman aged 30 to 39 in good health.

DNA for the CDR3: TGTGCCAGTAGGATCAGCCGGGACCGAAAAAATGAGCAGTTCTTC. Translation: CASRISRDRKNEQFF. The chain carries TRBV19 and TRBJ2-1; the D gene could be TRBD1 or TRBD2 (5 bases each). CDR3 size: 15 residues. From germline, CDR1 is LNHDA and CDR2 SQIVND (reference sequence). V was pared by 6 bases and J by 7 bases, with 19 bases between.

The V and J genes are TRBV11-2 and TRBJ1-3; D unresolved. CDR1 SGHAT and CDR2 FQNNGV come from the germline V gene. V shed 2 bases and J shed 2 bases, with 7 bases lying between them. This CDR3 is built from 14 residues. DNA of the CDR3: TGTGCCAGCAGCTTACGCCGGGCTGGAAACACCATATATTTT. Protein: CASSLRRAGNTIYF.

This rearrangement joins TRBV21-1 to TRBJ2-5; TRBD2 reflects the table's D call only, with no check against the DNA. TRBV21-1 is classified as a pseudogene. The CDR3 is made up of 18 amino acids. CDR3 DNA: TGTGCCAGCAGCCCTTTATCTAGCGGGGTCTTCCCCCAAGAGACCCAGTACTTC. It codes for CASSPLSSGVFPQETQYF.

The chain uses TRBV2 and TRBJ2-2; 13 nucleotides line up with TRBD2. CDR3 size: 18 residues. Trimming removed 2 bases from V and 0 bases from J; junction bases left unmatched: 3. The V gene's germline CDR1 is SNHLY and CDR2 FYNNEI. In DNA form, the CDR3 reads TGTGCCAGCAGTGAACTAGGACTAGCGGGGGCGAACACCGGGGAGCTGTTTTTT. Residues: CASSELGLAGANTGELFF.

The table lists this clone with a count of one. The rearrangement links TRBV28 to TRBJ1-1, with D possibly TRBD1 on 6 matching bases. The CDR3 consists of 13 residues. Germline V gene data show CDR1 as MDHEN and CDR2 as SYDVKM. V was cut by 10 bases and J by 0 bases, with 12 bases left in between. CDR3 region: CATRRGMNTEAFF. In DNA form, the CDR3 reads TGTGCCACCCGAAGGGGGATGAACACTGAAGCTTTCTTT.

This clone was found once. This rearrangement joins TRBV21-1 to TRBJ1-1; the table's D gene call, TRBD1, was not cross checked with the DNA. TRBV21-1 is noted as a pseudogene. CDR3 size: 16 residues. The CDR3 DNA reads as TGTGCCAGCAGCGAAGACACAGGGGGCCCATACACTGAAGCTTTCTTT. Translated, it gives CASSEDTGGPYTEAFF.

The chain employs TRBV5-1 and TRBJ2-5, with D uncertain. The J call may be wrong; the DNA end is better matched by TRBJ2-7. CDR3 length: 14 amino acids. CDR1 is SGHRS and CDR2 is YFSETQ in the germline V gene. The CDR3 protein is CASSSVGPFYEQYF. The CDR3 nucleotides read TGCGCCAGCAGCTCGGTCGGCCCGTTCTACGAGCAGTACTTC.

The rearrangement links TRBV28 to TRBJ2-5; 7 bases agree with TRBD2. Judging by the DNA end, TRBJ2-7 fits better; the J call may be wrong. CDR3 length: 14 residues. Germline V lookup: CDR1 MDHEN, CDR2 SYDVKM. The CDR3 DNA reads as TGTGCCAGCAGTCTCCCGGGGGGTTCCTACGAGCAGTACTTC. The encoded protein is CASSLPGGSYEQYF.

With regard to this clone: Other nucleotide sequences from this sample produce the same CDR3. The CDR3, as DNA: TGTGCCAGCAGCCTGAGGACAGGGGATTACAATGAGCAGTTCTTC. Translated, it gives CASSLRTGDYNEQFF. The rearrangement uses TRBV27 and TRBJ2-1; 9 bases line up with TRBD1. CDR3 length equals 15 residues. Germline lookup yields CDR1 MNHEY and CDR2 SMNVEV (reference sequence). J lost 4 bases, V lost 6 bases, and 7 bases had no gene match.

The V gene is TRBV15, the J gene TRBJ2-5; TRBD2 aligns across 7 bases. The closer fit of TRBJ2-7 to the DNA end suggests the J call may be wrong. This CDR3 region has 15 residues. Germline V lookup: CDR1 LNHNV, CDR2 YYDKDF (reference sequence). The CDR3 spells CATSRDKRGSYEQYF. CDR3 DNA: TGTGCCACCAGCAGAGATAAGCGGGGCTCCTACGAGCAGTACTTC.

The chain carries TRBV4-2 and TRBJ2-2; TRBD2 might be the D (6 bases). The CDR3 has 16 residues. Per germline, CDR1 LGHNA and CDR2 YNFKEQ. V lost 5 bases, J lost 0 bases, and 13 bases lay in between. CDR3 coding DNA: TGTGCCAGCAGCAGGGTACTAGCTACGAACACCGGGGAGCTGTTTTTT. Protein sequence: CASSRVLATNTGELFF.

The chain employs TRBV30 and TRBJ2-7, with D perhaps matching TRBD1 or TRBD2 (5 bases each). The CDR3 runs to 15 residues. V shed 4 bases and J shed 1 base, with 17 bases lying between them. Germline V gene sequence: CDR1 GTSNPN, CDR2 SVGIG (reference sequence). As DNA, the CDR3 is TGTGCCTGGAATACCGGGACGCCGAATTCCTACGAGCAGTACTTC. It translates to CAWNTGTPNSYEQYF.

The gene calls are TRBV6-5 and TRBJ2-3; TRBD2 is a possible D gene (6 bases). This CDR3 region has 16 residues. V was cut by 0 bases and J by 7 bases, with 17 bases left in between. The germline CDR1 and CDR2 sequences are MNHEY and SVGAGI. The CDR3 sequence is CASSYSDGGISHTQYF. CDR3 nucleotide sequence: TGTGCCAGCAGTTACTCAGATGGCGGGATAAGTCATACGCAGTATTTT.

This chain connects TRBV5-1 to TRBJ2-7; 9 nucleotides line up with TRBD1. Germline loops: CDR1 SGHRS, CDR2 YFSETQ. With 5 bases clipped from V and 5 bases from J, the junction kept 14 bases outside the gene matches. The CDR3 length is 16 residues. In nucleotides, the CDR3 is TGCGCCAGCAGTCTGTTAGGCGGGACAGGGTTCGACGAGCAGTACTTC. As protein: CASSLLGGTGFDEQYF.

The V and J genes are TRBV10-3 and TRBJ2-2; 12 bases are shared with TRBD2. Losses at the gene ends were 4 bases for V and 4 bases for J; bases not matched to a gene: 10. The germline CDR1 and CDR2 sequences are ENHRY and SYGVKD. The CDR3 is made up of 18 amino acids. The CDR3 DNA sequence: TGTGCCATCAGTGCCGGGACTAGCGGGCCCGGGAGCACCGGGGAGCTGTTTTTT. This encodes CAISAGTSGPGSTGELFF.

This clone was detected only once. This sequence joins TRBV7-2 and TRBJ2-5; 12 bases line up with TRBD2. The end of the DNA fits TRBJ2-7 better, so the J call may be wrong. The CDR3 totals 15 residues. Germline CDR1 SGHTA, CDR2 FQGNSA. CDR3 loop: CASSYLLAGGGEQYF. CDR3 in DNA: TGTGCCAGCAGTTATCTACTAGCGGGAGGAGGCGAGCAGTACTTC.

This rearrangement joins TRBV7-7 to TRBJ2-5; either TRBD1 or TRBD2 may fit D (5 bases each). Deletions cut 5 bases from V and 1 base from J, with 14 bases between. The CDR3 contains 15 residues. The germline gives CDR1 SSHAT, CDR2 FNYEAQ (reference sequence). DNA of the CDR3: TGTGCCAGCAGCACTAACCCGGGGACCCAAGAGACCCAGTACTTC. It yields the protein CASSTNPGTQETQYF.

The chain carries TRBV2 and TRBJ2-1; TRBD2 aligns across 12 bases. The ends lost 8 bases at V and 10 bases at J; junction bases unmatched: 12. Germline assignment: CDR1 SNHLY and CDR2 FYNNEI. This CDR3 has 15 residues. The CDR3 DNA reads TGTGCCAGCGCGGAGGTCCTAGCGGGAGGGGGGGAGCAGTTCTTC. Translating it yields CASAEVLAGGGEQFF.

The J gene is TRBJ2-7, the V gene TRBV6-5, with TRBD2 identical over 10 bases. CDR3 length equals 15 residues. Germline CDR1 and CDR2: MNHEY and SVGAGI. Losses at the gene ends were 5 bases for V and 0 bases for J; bases not matched to a gene: 4. As DNA, the CDR3 is TGTGCCAGCAGTAGGACTAGCGGAGACTCCTACGAGCAGTACTTC. This gives the protein CASSRTSGDSYEQYF.

The rearrangement links TRBV29-1 to TRBJ1-2; D is perhaps TRBD1 (5 bases). The CDR3 spans 11 residues. Germline CDR1 SQVTM, CDR2 ANQGSEA. Trimming took off 6 bases at V and 8 bases at J, with 13 bases between the two ends. The CDR3 sequence is CSVRGSEGYTF. The CDR3 DNA reads as TGCAGCGTAAGGGGCTCGGAGGGCTACACCTTC. Using reference TRBV29-1 and TRBJ1-2 for the parts outside the CDR3, the full variable domain is SAVISQKPSRDICQRGTSLTIQCQVDSQVTMMFWYRQQPGQSLTLIATANQGSEATYESGFVIDKFPISRPNLTFSTLTVSNMSPEDSSIYLCSVRGSEGYTFGSGTRLTVV.